Below are 30 T cell receptor beta chains sequenced from a single sample in a study of shared clonotypes between healthy human individuals (dated by TCRdb to 2018 to 2021). Library generation was performed with the immunoSEQ multiplex PCR assay. This is the immuneACCESS table as TCRdb keeps it, with only in-frame sequences that have V and J called. A part of the clones is gone; compared with another copy, unresolved V genes explain less than half, and the rest is unexplained. The sample profile shows roughly 330,000 clones; approximately 79% of them were found once. The ten largest clones take up approximately 10% of the sample. The source material was memory CD4+ T cells sorted from blood. The cell subset or site label for this specimen denotes: CD45RA-negative fraction. Receptors were obtained from a man under 40 in good health.

V usage is TRBV18 and J usage is TRBJ2-7; D not resolved. Germline V gene sequence: CDR1 KGHSH, CDR2 LQKENI. V was cut by 3 bases and J by 1 base, with 13 bases left in between. The CDR3 consists of 15 residues. The CDR3 DNA reads as TGTGCCAGCTCACCGATCCCTGTTTTATCCTACGAGCAGTACTTC. Translation: CASSPIPVLSYEQYF.

This sequence joins TRBV18 and TRBJ1-1; 9 nucleotides line up with TRBD1. V lost 3 bases to trimming and J lost 1 base; unmatched junction nucleotides: 0. CDR1 and CDR2 (germline): KGHSH, LQKENI. The CDR3 extends over 14 amino acids. CDR3 in DNA: TGTGCCAGCTCACCGGGACAGGGGAACACTGAAGCTTTCTTT. It translates to CASSPGQGNTEAFF.

The CDR3 loop is CASSRNSGDLDTQYF. The DNA for the CDR3 is TGTGCCAGCAGTCGAAATAGCGGGGATTTGGATACGCAGTATTTT. The V call is TRBV2, the J call TRBJ2-3; the match to TRBD2 covers 8 bases. From germline, CDR1 is SNHLY and CDR2 FYNNEI. CDR3 size: 15 residues. J gave up 6 bases and V 5 bases, and 10 bases lay outside the gene matches.

The chain is built from TRBV5-1 and TRBJ2-7; 7 bases line up with TRBD2. Germline V gene lookup returns CDR1 SGHRS and CDR2 YFSETQ. Losses at the gene ends were 5 bases for V and 5 bases for J; bases not matched to a gene: 10. CDR3 length equals 14 residues. The CDR3 here is CASSRLATQNEQYF. CDR3 bases: TGCGCCAGCAGTCGACTAGCCACCCAGAACGAGCAGTACTTC. The whole variable domain, remainder taken from reference TRBV5-1 and TRBJ2-7, is KAGVTQTPRYLIKTRGQQVTLSCSPISGHRSVSWYQQTPGQGLQFLFEYFSETQRNKGNFPGRFSGRQFSNSRSEMNVSTLELGDSALYLCASSRLATQNEQYFGPGTRLTVT.

Comment on this clone: This sample includes further DNA sequences coding for the same CDR3. The chain has TRBV18 and TRBJ2-7, with 8 nucleotides matching TRBD2. J was trimmed by 4 bases and V by 6 bases; bases with no gene match: 5. The CDR3 covers 13 residues. Germline assignment: CDR1 KGHSH and CDR2 LQKENI. The CDR3 spells CASSLTGGYEQYF. The CDR3 nucleotides read TGTGCCAGCTCCCTTACGGGAGGGTACGAGCAGTACTTC. Drawing the rest from reference TRBV18 and TRBJ2-7, the complete variable domain is NAGVMQNPRHLVRRRGQEARLRCSPMKGHSHVYWYRQLPEEGLKFMVYLQKENIIDESGMPKERFSAEFPKEGPSILRIQQVVRGDSAAYFCASSLTGGYEQYFGPGTRLTVT.

The genes are TRBV6-1 and TRBJ2-7; no firm D call. Germline CDR1 MNHNS, CDR2 SASEGT. Trimming pared 7 bases from V and 2 bases from J, leaving 15 bases between. The CDR3 contains 14 residues. The CDR3 DNA sequence: TGTGCCAGCAACCAAATAGACACCACCTACGAGCAGTACTTC. Residues: CASNQIDTTYEQYF.

The genes are TRBV13 and TRBJ1-1, with D uncertain. V shed 1 base and J shed 1 base, with 13 bases lying between them. The length of the CDR3 is 16 residues. CDR1 PRHDT and CDR2 FYEKMQ come from the germline V gene (reference sequence). CDR3 bases: TGTGCCAGCAGCTTAGCGGGAGGGTTGAGGAACACTGAAGCTTTCTTT. This encodes CASSLAGGLRNTEAFF. Together with reference TRBV13 and TRBJ1-1, the CDR3 gives the full variable domain: AAGVIQSPRHLIKEKRETATLKCYPIPRHDTVYWYQQGPGQDPQFLISFYEKMQSDKGSIPDRFSAQQFSDYHSELNMSSLELGDSALYFCASSLAGGLRNTEAFFGQGTRLTVV.

V usage is TRBV7-8 and J usage is TRBJ2-5; D is undetermined. CDR1 is SGHVS, CDR2 FQNEAQ, per germline. The ends were cut back, 4 bases at V and 5 bases at J, with 14 bases in the middle. The CDR3 is 14 amino acids. CDR3 amino acids: CASSSSGVRETQYF. The CDR3 DNA reads TGTGCCAGCAGCTCGAGTGGAGTGAGGGAGACCCAGTACTTC.

On this clone itself: At one end, the junction sequence differs from germline, possibly due to a read error. The J gene is TRBJ2-6, the V gene TRBV15; 7 bases agree with TRBD1. CDR3 size: 16 residues. Germline V lookup: CDR1 LNHNV, CDR2 YYDKDF (reference sequence). CDR3 DNA: TGTGCCACCTGCAGGGGGAAAACTTCTGGGGCCAACGTCCTGACTTTC. Residues: CATCRGKTSGANVLTF.

The chain carries TRBV5-1 and TRBJ2-3, with TRBD1 identical over 8 bases. CDR3 length: 15 residues. V shed 0 bases, J shed 3 bases, and the junction held 3 bases outside the gene matches. The germline CDR1 and CDR2 sequences are SGHRS and YFSETQ. The CDR3 coding sequence is TGCGCCAGCAGCTTGGTGGGACAGGAGACAGATACGCAGTATTTT. Translated: CASSLVGQETDTQYF.

This chain connects TRBV25-1 to TRBJ2-7, with D possibly being TRBD2 (6 bases). This CDR3 spans 11 amino acids. The germline V and J ends were trimmed by 7 bases and 4 bases, with 8 bases remaining between them. CDR1 MGHDK and CDR2 SYGVNS come from the germline V gene. Here the CDR3 reads CASTGEYEQYF. CDR3 coding DNA: TGTGCCAGCACGGGGGAGTACGAGCAGTACTTC.

The chain combines TRBV27 with TRBJ1-4; TRBD1 matches 7 bases. There are 14 residues in the CDR3. Germline CDR1 is MNHEY and CDR2 is SMNVEV (reference sequence). The V and J ends lost 5 bases and 6 bases, in that order; junction bases with no gene match: 6. The CDR3: CASSPTGWYEKLFF. CDR3 nucleotides: TGTGCCAGCAGTCCGACAGGGTGGTATGAAAAACTGTTTTTT.

The chain links TRBV6-1 to TRBJ1-4, with D perhaps TRBD1 (6 bases). Germline V lookup: CDR1 MNHNS, CDR2 SASEGT. The CDR3 has 14 amino acids. Deletions cut 1 base from V and 13 bases from J, with 16 bases between. The CDR3 bases are TGTGCCAGCAGTGAAGGGGGACACCTCGAGGTACTGTTTTTT. Encoded protein: CASSEGGHLEVLFF.

This clone was found many times. This CDR3 reads CASSELVAGPFNEQFF. The CDR3 DNA sequence: TGTGCCAGCAGTGAATTAGTAGCGGGCCCATTCAATGAGCAGTTCTTC. J is TRBJ2-1 and V is TRBV2, with 7 bases lining up with TRBD2. From germline, CDR1 is SNHLY and CDR2 FYNNEI. Unmatched junction bases numbered 10, after V lost 2 bases and J lost 6 bases. This CDR3 has 16 residues.

This clone was recorded at least ten times. The CDR3 DNA is TGTGCCAGCAGCTTTGGGGGGTCCTCAAGAAATGAGCAGTTCTTC. Translation: CASSFGGSSRNEQFF. This chain joins TRBV11-3 and TRBJ2-1, with D possibly matching TRBD2 (6 bases). Germline assignment: CDR1 SGHNT and CDR2 YENEEA. The germline V and J ends were trimmed by 3 bases and 7 bases, with 16 bases remaining between them. This CDR3 region has 15 residues.

The chain recombines TRBV13 with TRBJ2-1; D is perhaps TRBD2 (6 bases). Germline V gene lookup returns CDR1 PRHDT and CDR2 FYEKMQ (reference sequence). This CDR3 comprises 16 residues. V was clipped by 1 base and J by 5 bases, with 15 bases between them. CDR3 region: CASSLVYPGGNNEQFF. Here the CDR3 DNA reads TGTGCCAGCAGCTTAGTTTATCCCGGCGGGAACAATGAGCAGTTCTTC.

This clone was recorded many times. The chain is built from TRBV2 and TRBJ2-1; D perhaps matches TRBD2 (5 bases). This CDR3 spans 11 amino acids. The germline CDR1 and CDR2 sequences are SNHLY and FYNNEI. V lost 11 bases, J lost 4 bases, and 9 bases lay in between. The CDR3 DNA follows: TGTGCCGGCGGGCGGTACAATGAGCAGTTCTTC. Protein: CAGGRYNEQFF.

The chain carries TRBV7-6 and TRBJ2-3; TRBD2 matches at 12 bases. The CDR3 runs 17 residues. V gave up 1 base and J gave up 7 bases; unmatched junction bases: 9. Germline CDR1 is SGHVS and CDR2 is FNYEAQ. The CDR3 nucleotides are TGTGCCAGCAGCTTAGTTCCTAGCGGGAGGGCCTCATATACGCAGTATTTT. Encoded protein: CASSLVPSGRASYTQYF.

The chain joins TRBV6-1 to TRBJ2-2, with unresolved D. The V end lost 8 bases, the J end lost 8 bases, and 12 bases lay between the germline ends. The CDR3 is 12 amino acids. CDR1 MNHNS and CDR2 SASEGT come from the germline V gene. The CDR3 loop is CASEKARGELFF. CDR3 nucleotide sequence: TGTGCCAGCGAAAAGGCTAGGGGGGAGCTGTTTTTT.

Many counts were recorded for this clone. The chain carries TRBV11-3 and TRBJ2-2; the D gene is possibly TRBD1 (6 bases). V gave up 8 bases and J gave up 2 bases, with 12 bases separating them. Germline V lookup: CDR1 SGHNT, CDR2 YENEEA. The CDR3 is 14 amino acids. CDR3 residues: CASGPGQNTGELFF. DNA for the CDR3: TGTGCCAGCGGACCGGGACAAAACACCGGGGAGCTGTTTTTT.

The CDR3 region has the DNA TGTGCCAGCTCAAGGGGCGGATCCAGTAACTATGGCTACACCTTC. It codes for CASSRGGSSNYGYTF. The chain joins TRBV18 to TRBJ1-2; perhaps TRBD1 as D (5 bases). Germline CDR1 is KGHSH and CDR2 is LQKENI. Trimming shortened V by 5 bases and J by 1 base, and 14 bases separated the two germline ends. This CDR3 contains 15 residues.

V usage is TRBV7-9 and J usage is TRBJ1-2; D may be TRBD1 (5 bases). V was clipped by 7 bases and J by 7 bases, with 19 bases between them. Germline V gene sequence: CDR1 SEHNR, CDR2 FQNEAQ (reference sequence). The CDR3 spans 14 residues. As DNA, the CDR3 is TGTGCCAGCACCCCAACGGACGCCGGGGGTGGCTACACCTTC. Translation: CASTPTDAGGGYTF. Drawing the rest from reference TRBV7-9 and TRBJ1-2, the complete variable domain is DTGVSQNPRHKITKRGQNVTFRCDPISEHNRLYWYRQTLGQGPEFLTYFQNEAQLEKSRLLSDRFSAERPKGSFSTLEIQRTEQGDSAMYLCASTPTDAGGGYTFGSGTRLTVV.

The sample holds many counts of this clone. This chain joins TRBV29-1 and TRBJ2-2; 10 bases fit TRBD1. The germline V gene encodes CDR1 SQVTM and CDR2 ANQGSEA. V gave up 7 bases and J gave up 7 bases; unmatched junction bases: 9. The CDR3 consists of 14 residues. This chain's CDR3 is CSASGTGVVGELFF. The CDR3 region has the DNA TGCAGCGCCTCGGGGACAGGGGTAGTCGGGGAGCTGTTTTTT.

V gene TRBV5-1 combines with J gene TRBJ1-2; no clear D gene. V was shortened by 4 bases and J by 3 bases, with 4 bases between the two germline ends. The CDR3 is 11 residues long. Germline CDR1 SGHRS, CDR2 YFSETQ. CDR3 sequence reads: CASSGDYGYTF. The CDR3 coding sequence is TGCGCCAGCAGCGGGGACTATGGCTACACCTTC. Based on the CDR3 plus reference TRBV5-1 and TRBJ1-2, the full variable domain is KAGVTQTPRYLIKTRGQQVTLSCSPISGHRSVSWYQQTPGQGLQFLFEYFSETQRNKGNFPGRFSGRQFSNSRSEMNVSTLELGDSALYLCASSGDYGYTFGSGTRLTVV.

This clone was found once. The V and J genes are TRBV19 and TRBJ2-1; D is ambiguous. Per the germline V gene, CDR1 is LNHDA and CDR2 is SQIVND (reference sequence). There are 14 residues in the CDR3. V was cut by 1 base and J by 8 bases, with 12 bases left in between. CDR3 protein: CASSIVQQSDEQFF. The CDR3 coding sequence is TGTGCCAGTAGTATAGTTCAGCAGAGCGATGAGCAGTTCTTC.

The gene calls are TRBV5-4 and TRBJ2-3; D possibly corresponds to TRBD1 (6 bases). The CDR3 length is 13 residues. The ends were cut back, 1 base at V and 6 bases at J, with 9 bases in the middle. CDR1 is SGHNT, CDR2 YYREEE, per germline (reference sequence). The DNA for the CDR3 is TGTGCCAGCAGCTTGCCAGGGGTGGATACGCAGTATTTT. It is translated as CASSLPGVDTQYF.

This clone was observed a handful of times. This chain connects TRBV6-1 to TRBJ2-3, with D unresolved. The V gene lost 6 bases and the J gene lost 4 bases, with 11 bases spanning the gap. The CDR3 extends over 13 amino acids. The germline CDR1 and CDR2 sequences are MNHNS and SASEGT. The DNA for the CDR3 is TGTGCCAGCAGCCGTACTTTTCCAGATACGCAGTATTTT. Translation: CASSRTFPDTQYF.

The gene calls are TRBV27 and TRBJ1-2, with 9 bases fitting TRBD1. The ends lost 6 bases at V and 3 bases at J; junction bases unmatched: 8. Germline assignment: CDR1 MNHEY and CDR2 SMNVEV (reference sequence). This CDR3 is built from 15 residues. CDR3 in DNA: TGTGCCAGCAGCCCCTTTGGACAGGGGTACTATGGCTACACCTTC. Translating it yields CASSPFGQGYYGYTF.

The J gene is TRBJ2-2, the V gene TRBV11-2; no definite D call. This CDR3 has 13 amino acids. CDR1 is SGHAT and CDR2 is FQNNGV in the germline V gene. V lost 0 bases and J 7 bases, leaving 6 bases between the germline ends. Written as DNA, the CDR3 is TGTGCCAGCAGCTTAGACCCGGGCGGGGAGCTGTTTTTT. Translating it yields CASSLDPGGELFF.

V and J are TRBV19 and TRBJ1-1; possible D gene TRBD1, 6 bases. In germline, CDR1 is LNHDA, CDR2 SQIVND (reference sequence). Trimming stripped 6 bases from V and 3 bases from J, with 14 bases between. The CDR3 covers 14 residues. The CDR3 DNA reads TGTGCCAGTAGAAGCCAGGGGTGGTACACTGAAGCTTTCTTT. It codes for CASRSQGWYTEAFF.